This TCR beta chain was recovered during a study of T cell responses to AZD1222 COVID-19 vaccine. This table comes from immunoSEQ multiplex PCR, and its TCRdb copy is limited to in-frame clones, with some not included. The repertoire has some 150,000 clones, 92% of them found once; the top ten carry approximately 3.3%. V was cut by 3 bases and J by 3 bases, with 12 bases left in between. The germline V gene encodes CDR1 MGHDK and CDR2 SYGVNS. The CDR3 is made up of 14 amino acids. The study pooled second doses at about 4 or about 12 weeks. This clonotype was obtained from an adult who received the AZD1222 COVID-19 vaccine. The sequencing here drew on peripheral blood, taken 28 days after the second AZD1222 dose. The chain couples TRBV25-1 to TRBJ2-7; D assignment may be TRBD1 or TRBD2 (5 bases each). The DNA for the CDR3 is TGTGCCAGCAGTGATTCCGGGACCTTCTACGAGCAGTACTTC. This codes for CASSDSGTFYEQYF.